A selection of T cell receptor beta chains follows, all from one sample in a study of memory CD4+ T cells and cytomegalovirus serostatus. Generated by immunoSEQ multiplex PCR, the TCRdb table keeps only in-frame clones and is missing some. Among some 50,000 clones, around four fifths were seen once, and the ten largest hold just over 0.6%. Sequences were obtained from memory CD4+ T cells from blood. The receptors originated from an adult in good health and CMV-seronegative. The CDR3 runs from the conserved cysteine through the conserved F or W. Fields, in order: J gene, V gene, D gene, clone size, CDR3 protein, CDR3 DNA. A D gene is named only where the DNA matches it firmly. A clone size is listed for some rows: how often the clone was seen (once, few, many), or a class if it is expanded.

J: TRBJ1-1
V: TRBV7-3
D: -
size: -
CDR3: CASSLIGNTEAFF
DNA: TGTGCCAGCAGCTTAATTGGGAACACTGAAGCTTTCTTT

J: TRBJ1-2
V: TRBV7-2
D: TRBD1
size: few
CDR3: CASSLEPGQGAFGGYTF
DNA: TGTGCCAGCAGCCTCGAACCGGGACAGGGGGCGTTCGGTGGCTACACCTTC

J: TRBJ2-2
V: TRBV5-6
D: TRBD2
size: -
CDR3: CASSSLALNTGELFF
DNA: TGTGCCAGCAGTTCACTAGCGCTCAACACCGGGGAGCTGTTTTTT

J: TRBJ2-5
V: TRBV7-8
D: TRBD2
size: -
CDR3: CASSLVRTSPNQETQYF
DNA: TGTGCCAGCAGCTTAGTTCGGACTAGCCCCAATCAAGAGACCCAGTACTTC

J: TRBJ2-2
V: TRBV18
D: TRBD1
size: medium-sized
CDR3: CASSSAGTGTGELFF
DNA: TGTGCCAGCTCATCGGCCGGGACAGGTACCGGGGAGCTGTTTTTT

J: TRBJ1-6
V: TRBV2
D: -
size: -
CDR3: CASSDGPNSPLHF
DNA: TGTGCCAGCAGTGATGGTCCGAATTCACCCCTCCACTTT

J: TRBJ2-5
V: TRBV7-3
D: -
size: -
CDR3: CASSLTPAEEETQYF
DNA: TGTGCCAGCAGCTTAACACCGGCAGAAGAAGAGACCCAGTACTTC

J: TRBJ2-3
V: TRBV7-2
D: -
size: -
CDR3: CASSFRTGTGGTDTQYF
DNA: TGTGCCAGCAGCTTTCGCACAGGGACGGGGGGCACAGATACGCAGTATTTT

J: TRBJ1-4
V: TRBV7-2
D: -
size: -
CDR3: CASSLEVREKLFF
DNA: TGTGCCAGCAGCTTAGAAGTTCGGGAAAAACTGTTTTTT

J: TRBJ2-5
V: TRBV4-2
D: -
size: -
CDR3: CASSQGGGQVVETQYF
DNA: TGTGCCAGCAGCCAAGGAGGGGGGCAGGTCGTAGAGACCCAGTACTTC

J: TRBJ1-2
V: TRBV12-5
D: -
size: -
CDR3: CASGLQTNYGYTF
DNA: TGTGCTAGTGGCCTACAGACAAACTATGGCTACACCTTC

J: TRBJ2-3
V: TRBV7-2
D: TRBD2
size: -
CDR3: CASSLRLAGGGGTQYF
DNA: TGTGCCAGCAGCCTCAGACTAGCGGGGGGAGGAGGTACGCAGTATTTT

J: TRBJ1-5
V: TRBV2
D: -
size: -
CDR3: CASSQSQGSNQPQHF
DNA: TGTGCCAGCAGCCAATCACAGGGTAGCAATCAGCCCCAGCATTTT

J: TRBJ2-7
V: TRBV27
D: -
size: -
CDR3: CASRGRSGGNEQYF
DNA: TGTGCCAGCAGAGGCCGCTCAGGCGGCAACGAGCAGTACTTC